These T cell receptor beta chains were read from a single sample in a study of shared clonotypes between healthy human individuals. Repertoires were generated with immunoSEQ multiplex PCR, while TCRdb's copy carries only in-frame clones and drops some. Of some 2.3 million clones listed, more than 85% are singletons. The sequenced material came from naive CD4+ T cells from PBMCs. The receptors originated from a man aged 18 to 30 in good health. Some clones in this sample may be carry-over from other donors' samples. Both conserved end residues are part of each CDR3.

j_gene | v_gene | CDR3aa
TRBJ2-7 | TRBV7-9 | CASSPGAGGYF
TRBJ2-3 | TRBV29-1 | CSVDVLAVRGTDTQYF
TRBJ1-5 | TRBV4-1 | CASSQFMGQGNGNQPQHF
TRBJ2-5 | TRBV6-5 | CASSYFMVGETQYF
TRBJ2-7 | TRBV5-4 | CASSSPKGGSSYEQYF
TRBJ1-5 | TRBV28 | CASSLSGRWNQPQHF
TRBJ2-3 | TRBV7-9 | CASSPLKTSGRAGDTQYF
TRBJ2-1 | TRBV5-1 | CASSLAVYNEQFF
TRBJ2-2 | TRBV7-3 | CASGLTPNTGELFF
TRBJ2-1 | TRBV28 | CASSPSLGPSSYNEQFF
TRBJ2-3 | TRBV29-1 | CSVVMASDTQYF
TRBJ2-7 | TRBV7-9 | CASSARTSGRFYEQYF
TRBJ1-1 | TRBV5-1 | CASSPSPGRLNTEAFF
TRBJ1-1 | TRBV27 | CASSLWRGGSTEAFF
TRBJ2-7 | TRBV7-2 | CASSPSGTLSYEQYF
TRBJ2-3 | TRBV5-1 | CASSLGPTDTQYF
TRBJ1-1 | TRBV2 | CASSYSGSNTEAFF
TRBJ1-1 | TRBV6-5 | CASSPVGGNTEAFF
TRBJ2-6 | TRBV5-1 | CASSLDAGANVLTF
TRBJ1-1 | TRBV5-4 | CASSPRTGEGNTEAFF
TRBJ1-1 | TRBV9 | CASSVDTGGTEAFF
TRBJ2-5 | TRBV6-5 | CASSYSPTGQETQYF
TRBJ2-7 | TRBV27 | CASSLWGQGFTYEQYF
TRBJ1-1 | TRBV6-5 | CASSLQGNTEAFF
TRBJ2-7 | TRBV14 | CASSLSAYEQYF
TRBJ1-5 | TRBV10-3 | CAIRSEGSNQPQHF
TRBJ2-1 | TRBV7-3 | CASSLQGALNEQFF
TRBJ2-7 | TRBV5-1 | CASSVVPGLANEQYF
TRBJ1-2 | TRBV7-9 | CASSPTQGSNYGYTF
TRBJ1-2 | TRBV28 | CASGTGGGYGYTF
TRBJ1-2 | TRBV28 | CASSHRAYGYTF
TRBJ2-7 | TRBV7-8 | CASSLFGRGVSYEQYF